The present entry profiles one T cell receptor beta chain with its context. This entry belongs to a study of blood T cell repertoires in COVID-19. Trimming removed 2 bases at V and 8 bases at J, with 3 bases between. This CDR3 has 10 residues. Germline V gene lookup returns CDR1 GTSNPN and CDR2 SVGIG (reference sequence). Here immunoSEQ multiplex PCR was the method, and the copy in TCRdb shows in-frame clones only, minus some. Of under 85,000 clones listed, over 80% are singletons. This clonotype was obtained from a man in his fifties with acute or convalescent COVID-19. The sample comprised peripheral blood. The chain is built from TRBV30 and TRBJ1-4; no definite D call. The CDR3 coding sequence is TGTGCCTGGAGTTCGGAAAAACTGTTTTTT. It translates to CAWSSEKLFF.